These 10 T cell receptor beta chains came from one sample sequenced in a study of T cell repertoires in cytomegalovirus infection. TCRdb processed the reads anew with MiXCR; each CDR3 protein has one entry. The sample has around 900,000 distinct CDR3 sequences; approximately 31% are singletons. For these receptors, no antigen is known. The input for sequencing was cultured CD8+ T cells from PBMCs, taken from culture after CMV antigen stimulation. The receptors here all came from a human donor in good health (CMV status not recorded). Some clones in this sample may be carry-over from other donors' samples.

The chain couples TRBV6-6 to TRBJ2-2; 11 bases fit TRBD1. Trimming took 7 bases from V and 3 from J; bases not matched to a gene: 4. The CDR3 consists of 15 residues. The V gene's germline CDR1 is MNHNY and CDR2 SVGAGI (reference sequence). The CDR3 sequence is CASTWGQGDTGELFF. In nucleotides, the CDR3 is TGTGCCAGCACCTGGGGACAGGGGGACACCGGGGAGCTGTTTTTT.

This clonotype showed up just a few times. This sequence joins TRBV28 and TRBJ1-2, with D possibly TRBD1 on 5 matching bases. The germline V gene has CDR1 MDHEN and CDR2 SYDVKM. Deletions cut 2 bases from V and 2 bases from J, with 21 bases between. This CDR3 is built from 18 residues. The CDR3 spells CASSLDSRTGTANYGYTF. The CDR3 DNA reads TGTGCCAGCAGTTTAGATTCCCGAACCGGGACGGCGAACTATGGCTACACCTTC.

About this clonotype: An end of the junction differs from the germline gene, which may be a read error. J is TRBJ2-1 and V is TRBV6-5; TRBD1 might be the D (5 bases). CDR3 length: 15 residues. Germline CDR1 reads MNHEY; CDR2 reads SVGAGI. In DNA, the CDR3 is TGTGCCAGCAGTGACTCGATGTCAGGGCGGAATGAGCAGTTCTTC. This codes for CASSDSMSGRNEQFF.

Only one count was recorded for this clonotype. The genes are TRBV25-1 and TRBJ1-1; perhaps TRBD1 as D (6 bases). Per germline, CDR1 MGHDK and CDR2 SYGVNS. V was cut by 9 bases and J by 4 bases, with 18 bases left in between. The CDR3 spans 14 residues. The CDR3 protein is CASRIRGLGTEAFF. Written as DNA, the CDR3 is TGTGCCAGTCGTATTCGGGGGCTGGGCACTGAAGCTTTCTTT. The full variable domain, with the rest looked up from reference TRBV25-1 and TRBJ1-1, is EADIYQTPRYLVIGTGKKITLECSQTMGHDKMYWYQQDPGMELHLIHYSYGVNSTEKGDLSSESTVSRIRTEHFPLTLESARPSHTSQYLCASRIRGLGTEAFFGQGTRLTVV.

In its sample, this clonotype was seen once. The genes are TRBV28 and TRBJ1-3; D gene unclear. CDR1 is MDHEN and CDR2 is SYDVKM in the germline V gene. The V end was cut by 3 bases, the J end by 2 bases, with 11 bases between. CDR3 size: 15 residues. CDR3 DNA: TGTGCCAGCAGTTTTTACAGTTTGGCTGGAAACACCATATATTTT. Amino acids: CASSFYSLAGNTIYF.

The V and J genes are TRBV28 and TRBJ1-6, with D maybe TRBD1 (5 bases). CDR3 length equals 16 residues. Germline V CDR1 and CDR2: MDHEN, SYDVKM. Trimming took 5 bases from V and 5 from J, leaving 16 bases between them. CDR3 amino acids: CASSQRGTHDNSPLHF. DNA of the CDR3: TGTGCCAGCAGTCAACGTGGGACCCACGATAATTCACCCCTCCACTTT.

CDR3 amino acids: CASSRAGGGHTEAFF. The CDR3 DNA is TGTGCCAGCAGCCGGGCAGGAGGGGGACACACTGAAGCTTTCTTT. The chain couples TRBV7-6 to TRBJ1-1; possible D gene TRBD1, 6 bases. Germline loops: CDR1 SGHVS, CDR2 FNYEAQ. Trimming shortened V by 5 bases and J by 3 bases, and 16 bases separated the two germline ends. This CDR3 contains 15 residues.

This clonotype was counted only a few times. This chain uses TRBV2 with TRBJ2-2; D assignment may be TRBD1 or TRBD2 (5 bases each). Germline V gene lookup returns CDR1 SNHLY and CDR2 FYNNEI. CDR3 length: 14 residues. Deletions cut 7 bases from V and 6 bases from J, with 15 bases between. The CDR3 here is CASKEGSTPGELFF. DNA for the CDR3: TGTGCCAGCAAAGAGGGGTCCACCCCCGGGGAGCTGTTTTTT.

This clonotype appeared a few times. The chain combines TRBV7-9 with TRBJ1-1, with TRBD1 matching over 8 bases. CDR1 and CDR2 from the germline V gene are SEHNR and FQNEAQ (reference sequence). Trimming removed 5 bases from V and 0 bases from J; junction bases left unmatched: 5. The CDR3 is 15 residues long. CDR3 coding DNA: TGTGCCAGCAGCGCGGCGACAGGGGTGAACACTGAAGCTTTCTTT. Amino acids: CASSAATGVNTEAFF.

Ten or more counts support this clonotype. The J gene is TRBJ2-1, the V gene TRBV7-2; D not resolved. This CDR3 comprises 17 residues. The germline gives CDR1 SGHTA, CDR2 FQGNSA. Between the trimmed V and J ends, which lost 2 bases and 2 bases, there was a span of 16 bases. This chain's CDR3 is CASSLKGFSAPYNEQFF. DNA for the CDR3: TGTGCCAGCAGCTTAAAAGGGTTTTCAGCCCCCTACAATGAGCAGTTCTTC.